This TCR beta chain was obtained from a study of chemoradiotherapy in HPV16-positive cancers. Whole-study context: A couple of HPV16-positive patients' cells yielded candidate HPV-specific clones and common motifs.

Profiling relied on immunoSEQ multiplex PCR, and the TCRdb table lists in-frame clones only, not all of them. The sample records tens of thousands of clones, roughly 87% being singletons. The CDR3 spans 17 residues. Germline V gene lookup returns CDR1 LGHNA and CDR2 YSLEER. V was pared by 1 base and J by 5 bases, with 13 bases of the junction left unmatched. Samples were taken several times over chemoradiotherapy. The chain carries TRBV4-3 and TRBJ1-1; 7 bases map to TRBD1. The specimen comprised blood, sampled from a patient who underwent chemoradiotherapy. This TCR was sampled from a human donor with HPV-associated anogenital cancer. In DNA form, the CDR3 reads TGCGCCAGCAGCCAAGGCCTATTCAGGGGGGGGGATACTGAAGCTTTCTTT. Its translation is CASSQGLFRGGDTEAFF.